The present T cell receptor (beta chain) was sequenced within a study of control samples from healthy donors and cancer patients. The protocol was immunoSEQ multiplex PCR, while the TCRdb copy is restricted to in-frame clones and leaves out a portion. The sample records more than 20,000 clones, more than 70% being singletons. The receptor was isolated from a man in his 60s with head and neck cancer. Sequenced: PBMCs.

The CDR3 region is CASSPTRESSGNTIYF. CDR3 nucleotides: TGTGCCAGCTCACCAACCAGGGAAAGCTCTGGAAACACCATATATTTT. This chain joins TRBV18 and TRBJ1-3, with D possibly matching TRBD1 (5 bases). Trimming took off 2 bases at V and 0 bases at J, with 11 bases between the two ends. Looked up from germline, CDR1 is KGHSH and CDR2 is LQKENI. The CDR3 spans 16 residues.